This T cell receptor (beta chain) originates from a study of T cells in Graves' hyperthyroidism and ophthalmopathy. This clonotype was detected ten times or more. TCR beta CDR3 region amplification was performed from RNA transcripts. During a first-round RT-PCR of the TCR CDR3, the HTBI primer set was used. MiXCR, run by TCRdb on the multiplex PCR reads, gives a single entry per CDR3 protein. The sample lists 280,000 or so distinct CDR3 sequences; 25% to 30% were seen once. Trimming cost V 2 bases and J 4 bases, with 29 bases left between them. CDR3 length: 20 residues. Germline V gene data show CDR1 as MDHEN and CDR2 as SYDVKM.

This TCR was sampled from a man aged 35 to 55 with Graves' hyperthyroidism that later progressed to Graves' ophthalmopathy. What was sequenced was blood. The rearrangement uses TRBV28 and TRBJ1-2, with D perhaps TRBD1 (6 bases). This CDR3 is CASSLRQLTLRWGAGYGYTF. The CDR3, as DNA: TGTGCCAGCAGTTTACGCCAACTTACCCTCCGTTGGGGGGCAGGCTATGGCTACACCTTC.